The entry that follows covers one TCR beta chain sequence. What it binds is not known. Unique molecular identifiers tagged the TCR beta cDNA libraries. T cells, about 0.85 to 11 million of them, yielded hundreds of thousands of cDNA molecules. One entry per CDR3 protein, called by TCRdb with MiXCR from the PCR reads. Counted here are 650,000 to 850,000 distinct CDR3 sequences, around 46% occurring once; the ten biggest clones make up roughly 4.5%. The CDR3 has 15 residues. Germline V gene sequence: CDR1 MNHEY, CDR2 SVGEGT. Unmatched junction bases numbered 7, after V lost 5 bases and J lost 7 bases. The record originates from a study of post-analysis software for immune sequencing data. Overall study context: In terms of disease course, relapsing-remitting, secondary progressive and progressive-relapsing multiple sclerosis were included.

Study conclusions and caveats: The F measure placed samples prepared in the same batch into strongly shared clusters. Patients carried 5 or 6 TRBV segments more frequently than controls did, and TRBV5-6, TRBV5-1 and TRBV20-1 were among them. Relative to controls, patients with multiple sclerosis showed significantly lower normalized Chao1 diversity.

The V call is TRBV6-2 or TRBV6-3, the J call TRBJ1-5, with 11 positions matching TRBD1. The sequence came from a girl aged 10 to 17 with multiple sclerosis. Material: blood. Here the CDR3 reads CASSKGTGGRQPQHF. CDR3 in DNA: TGTGCCAGCAGTAAGGGGACAGGGGGAAGACAGCCCCAGCATTTT.